A single sample is the source of the 23 T cell receptor beta chains below, sequenced in a study of blood T cell repertoires in COVID-19. The protocol was immunoSEQ multiplex PCR, while the TCRdb copy is restricted to in-frame clones and leaves out a portion. The table includes 270,000 or so clones, around nine tenths detected once. Sequencing used peripheral blood. These receptors were obtained from a woman aged 25 to 39 with COVID-19, enrolled during active disease.

The sample holds one count of this clone. The chain joins TRBV28 to TRBJ2-7, with D maybe TRBD2 (6 bases). CDR1 and CDR2 from the germline V gene are MDHEN and SYDVKM. The CDR3 extends over 12 amino acids. The V end was cut by 6 bases, the J end by 9 bases, with 15 bases between. DNA of the CDR3: TGTGCCAGCAGCAAGGGGCCCGGGGGGCAGTACTTC. Residues: CASSKGPGGQYF.

The rearrangement uses TRBV19 and TRBJ2-1; 7 nucleotides match TRBD2. J was trimmed by 8 bases and V by 3 bases; bases with no gene match: 4. The CDR3 totals 13 residues. Germline V gives CDR1 LNHDA, CDR2 SQIVND (reference sequence). CDR3 sequence: CASSMGGLDEQFF. The CDR3 DNA follows: TGTGCCAGTAGTATGGGAGGGCTGGATGAGCAGTTCTTC.

This rearrangement joins TRBV24-1 to TRBJ1-4; 10 nucleotides match TRBD1. This CDR3 contains 15 residues. The germline CDR1 and CDR2 sequences are KGHDR and SFDVKD. With V trimmed by 12 bases and J by 7 bases, 13 bases remained unmatched. The CDR3 DNA reads as TGTGCCTCCGACCCTCGGGACAGGGGTCCTGAAAAACTGTTTTTT. Translated, it gives CASDPRDRGPEKLFF.

The V call is TRBV6-5, the J call TRBJ2-1, with 7 bases that match TRBD1. Germline values: CDR1 MNHEY, CDR2 SVGAGI. V dropped 7 bases and J dropped 4; count of bases not matched to a gene: 4. This CDR3 region has 13 residues. DNA for the CDR3: TGTGCCAGCACACCGACAGGGTACAATGAGCAGTTCTTC. Translating it yields CASTPTGYNEQFF.

The chain combines TRBV6-5 with TRBJ2-7, with D perhaps TRBD2 (5 bases). CDR3 length: 16 amino acids. The V gene's germline CDR1 is MNHEY and CDR2 SVGAGI. V was pared by 2 bases and J by 2 bases, with 16 bases between. The CDR3 sequence is CASSYTDSTNPYEQYF. The CDR3 coding sequence is TGTGCCAGCAGTTACACGGACTCTACGAACCCCTACGAGCAGTACTTC.

The chain is built from TRBV19 and TRBJ2-7; 10 nucleotides match TRBD2. Trimming cost V 2 bases and J 5 bases; bases outside gene matches: 12. The CDR3 spans 17 residues. Germline CDR1 is LNHDA and CDR2 is SQIVND (reference sequence). CDR3: CASSITSGGAYGDEQYF. In DNA form, the CDR3 reads TGTGCCAGTAGTATAACGAGCGGGGGGGCTTATGGAGACGAGCAGTACTTC.

On this clone: The junction shows a germline mismatch at one end, possibly a read error. This sequence joins TRBV5-1 and TRBJ1-2, with D possibly being TRBD1 (5 bases). The CDR3 spans 14 residues. Germline CDR1 is SGHRS and CDR2 is YFSETQ. The CDR3 here is CASTITGGNDGYTF. The CDR3 DNA follows: TGCGCCAGCACCATAACCGGGGGTAACGATGGCTACACCTTC.

The CDR3 DNA reads as TGTGCTAGTGGTTTGGTGGGGAGGGGCTACACCTTC. Encoded protein: CASGLVGRGYTF. The rearrangement joins TRBV12-5 to TRBJ1-2; D remains ambiguous. Germline loops: CDR1 LGHNT, CDR2 FRNRAP. V shed 0 bases and J shed 8 bases, with 7 bases lying between them. The CDR3 runs 12 residues.

The chain links TRBV21-1 to TRBJ1-5; TRBD1 is the table's D call, not checked against the DNA. TRBV21-1 is designated a pseudogene. The CDR3 length is 10 residues. The CDR3 loop reads CASSQYPQHF. The CDR3 DNA reads as TGTGCCAGCAGCCAGTACCCCCAGCATTTT.

This clone was detected once. V gene TRBV5-1 combines with J gene TRBJ1-1; 8 nucleotides agree with TRBD1. Germline V gene sequence: CDR1 SGHRS, CDR2 YFSETQ. Trimming took 2 bases from V and 4 from J; bases not matched to a gene: 7. This CDR3 contains 15 residues. In nucleotides, the CDR3 is TGCGCCAGCAGCTTTCAGGGGGCTGGTGGCACTGAAGCTTTCTTT. This gives the protein CASSFQGAGGTEAFF.

V is TRBV5-4 and J is TRBJ2-7; 9 positions match TRBD2. CDR1 and CDR2 (germline): SGHNT, YYREEE (reference sequence). The trim removed 0 bases at V and 4 bases at J, leaving 5 bases unmatched. The CDR3 runs to 15 residues. The CDR3 spells CASSLAGRGGYEQYF. Here the CDR3 DNA reads TGTGCCAGCAGCTTGGCCGGGCGGGGGGGGTACGAGCAGTACTTC.

V is TRBV18 and J is TRBJ1-5, with D maybe TRBD1 (6 bases). The CDR3 runs to 14 residues. Germline loops: CDR1 KGHSH, CDR2 LQKENI. Deletions cut 5 bases from V and 5 bases from J, with 13 bases between. CDR3 region: CASSEQGGDQPQHF. CDR3 sequence (DNA): TGTGCCAGCTCAGAACAGGGAGGGGATCAGCCCCAGCATTTT.

This clone rates as medium-sized (0.01 to 0.1%). The V and J genes are TRBV15 and TRBJ1-5; 8 nucleotides match TRBD1. CDR3 length: 15 amino acids. In germline, CDR1 is LNHNV, CDR2 YYDKDF (reference sequence). V lost 3 bases and J lost 6; bases outside the gene matches: 7. In DNA form, the CDR3 reads TGTGCCACCAGCAGCTCGGGACAGGTCTTTCAGCCCCAGCATTTT. Its translation: CATSSSGQVFQPQHF.

Here the CDR3 DNA reads TGCGCCAGCAGCTTGGTACCAGCGGGGGTCGCCGAGCAGTACTTC. Translating it yields CASSLVPAGVAEQYF. This chain connects TRBV5-1 to TRBJ2-7; 8 nucleotides line up with TRBD2. The V gene end was trimmed by 0 bases and the J gene end by 6 bases; junction bases not matched to a gene: 8. This CDR3 is 15 amino acids long. CDR1 SGHRS and CDR2 YFSETQ come from the germline V gene. Using reference TRBV5-1 and TRBJ2-7 for the parts outside the CDR3, the full variable domain is KAGVTQTPRYLIKTRGQQVTLSCSPISGHRSVSWYQQTPGQGLQFLFEYFSETQRNKGNFPGRFSGRQFSNSRSEMNVSTLELGDSALYLCASSLVPAGVAEQYFGPGTRLTVT.

The rearrangement links TRBV5-1 to TRBJ2-3; 11 nucleotides match TRBD2. Germline CDR1 reads SGHRS; CDR2 reads YFSETQ. Trimming at V came to 0 bases and at J to 2 bases, leaving 2 bases not matched to a gene. CDR3 length: 16 amino acids. The CDR3 sequence: CASSLGLAGFTDTQYF. The CDR3 region has the DNA TGCGCCAGCAGCTTGGGACTAGCGGGATTCACAGATACGCAGTATTTT.

This clone was seen just once. The V gene is TRBV5-1, the J gene TRBJ1-2; D is ambiguous. V was trimmed by 5 bases and J by 0 bases, leaving 8 bases between them. This CDR3 has 13 amino acids. From germline, CDR1 is SGHRS and CDR2 YFSETQ. CDR3 protein: CASSDGANYGYTF. Written as DNA, the CDR3 is TGCGCCAGCAGTGACGGAGCTAACTATGGCTACACCTTC.

The rearrangement links TRBV10-1 to TRBJ1-1, with 10 bases that match TRBD1. CDR3 length equals 14 residues. V lost 6 bases, J lost 1 base, and 2 bases stayed unmatched. Germline V gives CDR1 WNHNN, CDR2 SYGVQD (reference sequence). In DNA form, the CDR3 reads TGCGCCAGCAGCAGGGACAGGGGGAACACTGAAGCTTTCTTT. Translating gives CASSRDRGNTEAFF.

This clone has just one count. J is TRBJ2-7 and V is TRBV4-2; 9 positions match TRBD1. Germline values: CDR1 LGHNA, CDR2 YNFKEQ. V shed 1 base, J shed 2 bases, and the junction held 0 bases outside the gene matches. The CDR3 has 14 residues. The chain's CDR3 is CASSQGDRAYEQYF. For the CDR3, the DNA is TGTGCCAGCAGCCAAGGGGACAGGGCCTACGAGCAGTACTTC.

The genes are TRBV5-4 and TRBJ2-3; 13 nucleotides agree with TRBD2. Trimming cost V 10 bases and J 7 bases; bases outside gene matches: 12. This CDR3 region has 15 residues. In germline, CDR1 is SGHNT, CDR2 YYREEE (reference sequence). The DNA for the CDR3 is TGTGCCGCCTCGAGGGGACTAGCGGGAACTAATACGCAGTATTTT. Translating gives CAASRGLAGTNTQYF.

The chain uses TRBV11-3 and TRBJ2-2; TRBD1 is a possible D gene (6 bases). The germline V and J ends were trimmed by 4 bases and 3 bases, with 15 bases remaining between them. The CDR3 extends over 16 amino acids. Germline loops: CDR1 SGHNT, CDR2 YENEEA. CDR3 region: CASSSPADRHTGELFF. For the CDR3, the DNA is TGTGCCAGCAGCTCCCCAGCAGACAGGCACACCGGGGAGCTGTTTTTT.

This chain uses TRBV10-2 with TRBJ1-6; no clear D. V lost 8 bases to trimming and J lost 0 bases, with 8 bases between them. This CDR3 region has 14 residues. CDR1 is WSHSY and CDR2 is SAAADI in the germline V gene. CDR3 protein: CASGQSSYNSPLHF. The CDR3 DNA sequence: TGCGCCAGCGGGCAGAGCTCCTATAATTCACCCCTCCACTTT.

J is TRBJ1-6 and V is TRBV3-1 (or the pseudogene TRBV3-2); D remains unclear. This CDR3 is built from 18 residues. Germline lookup yields CDR1 LGHDT and CDR2 YNNKEL (reference sequence). Between the trimmed V and J ends, which lost 1 base and 0 bases, there was a span of 13 bases. The CDR3 region is CASSQGGDRRSYNSPLHF. In nucleotides, the CDR3 is TGTGCCAGCAGCCAAGGAGGAGACCGACGCTCCTATAATTCACCCCTCCACTTT.

The rearrangement joins TRBV2 to TRBJ2-3; unclear D gene. The CDR3 length is 12 residues. V was cut by 8 bases and J by 5 bases, with 11 bases left in between. Looked up from germline, CDR1 is SNHLY and CDR2 is FYNNEI. The CDR3 nucleotides are TGTGCCAGCCTTAGACTCGGAGATACGCAGTATTTT. Encoded protein: CASLRLGDTQYF.